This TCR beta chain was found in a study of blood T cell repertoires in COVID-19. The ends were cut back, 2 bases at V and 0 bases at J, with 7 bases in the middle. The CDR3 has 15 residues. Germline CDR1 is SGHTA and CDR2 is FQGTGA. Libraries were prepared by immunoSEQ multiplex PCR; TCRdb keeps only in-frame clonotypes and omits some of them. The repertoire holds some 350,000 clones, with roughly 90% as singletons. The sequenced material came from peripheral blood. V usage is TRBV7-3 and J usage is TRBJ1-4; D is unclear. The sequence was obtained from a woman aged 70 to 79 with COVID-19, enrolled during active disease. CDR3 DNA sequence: TGTGCCAGCAGCTTACAAGGAGCAACTAATGAAAAACTGTTTTTT. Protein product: CASSLQGATNEKLFF.